What follows are 26 T cell receptor beta chains derived from one specimen sequenced in a study of T cells expressing NK-cell markers. One entry per CDR3 protein, without DNA, is what TCRdb gives after re-calling the 5' RACE reads. The sample table sets out about 160,000 distinct CDR3 sequences. The sample was blood T cells: a sorted CD56 or NKG2C T cell subset, CD4+ or CD8+ T cells, or bulk PBMC T cells (not recorded which). All receptors derive from a woman aged 18 to 75 in good health.

The J gene is TRBJ2-7, the V gene TRBV7-6; no DNA is available, so the TRBD2 call from TCRdb remains unchecked. This CDR3 has 16 amino acids. Germline V gene lookup returns CDR1 SGHVS and CDR2 FNYEAQ. This CDR3 is CASSPGAKAGVYEQYF.

Its frequency marks this clonotype as medium-sized. The chain employs TRBV20-1 and TRBJ2-3; TCRdb's D gene call, TRBD2, goes unchecked for lack of DNA. Germline assignment: CDR1 DFQATT and CDR2 SNEGSKA (reference sequence). The CDR3 loop spans 20 amino acids. The CDR3 spells CSARSLTPTSGRRNTDTQYF.

The chain is built from TRBV5-1 and TRBJ2-6; the D gene TCRdb calls, TRBD2, cannot be checked with no DNA. Germline CDR1 reads SGHRS; CDR2 reads YFSETQ. The CDR3 consists of 18 residues. The CDR3 region is CASSLGLGGPSGANVLTF.

The chain couples TRBV7-3 to TRBJ2-5; the TRBD2 assignment by TCRdb is unverifiable without DNA. CDR1 is SGHTA, CDR2 FQGTGA, per germline. The CDR3 spans 14 residues. CDR3 residues: CASSLNQRGGTQYF.

The genes are TRBV5-1 and TRBJ2-7; TCRdb's D call of TRBD1 is untestable without DNA. This CDR3 is 14 amino acids long. CDR1 is SGHRS and CDR2 is YFSETQ in the germline V gene. CDR3 amino acids: CASSLVAGMYEQYF.

CDR3 protein: CATSDSYRGRSYNEQFF. The chain joins TRBV24-1 to TRBJ2-1; TCRdb names TRBD1, which stays unverified in the absence of DNA. CDR3 size: 17 residues. From germline, CDR1 is KGHDR and CDR2 SFDVKD.

V is TRBV29-1 and J is TRBJ2-5; TCRdb calls TRBD1, which cannot be checked without DNA. Germline V gene lookup returns CDR1 SQVTM and CDR2 ANQGSEA. The CDR3 has 13 amino acids. The CDR3 loop reads CSVDRVGQETQYF.

In terms of frequency, this clonotype is medium-sized. The gene calls are TRBV7-3 and TRBJ1-1. Germline CDR1 and CDR2: SGHTA and FQGTGA. The CDR3 totals 17 residues. CDR3 sequence: CASSRNGGFGMNTEAFF.

The chain links TRBV2 to TRBJ2-5; no DNA is available, so the TRBD2 call from TCRdb remains unchecked. CDR3 size: 15 residues. The germline V gene encodes CDR1 SNHLY and CDR2 FYNNEI. CDR3 residues: CASSLGSSGRETQYF.

This chain joins TRBV12-3 or TRBV12-4 and TRBJ1-1; TCRdb picks TRBD1, but there is no DNA to check that call. This CDR3 spans 15 amino acids. The chain's CDR3 is CASSSDRDGNTEAFF.

This chain connects TRBV2 to TRBJ1-1. CDR3 length equals 14 residues. Germline lookup yields CDR1 SNHLY and CDR2 FYNNEI. This CDR3 is CASSGVGGRTEAFF.

V and J are TRBV12-3 or TRBV12-4 and TRBJ1-3. The CDR3 runs to 14 residues. The CDR3 spells CASSSTAMGNTIYF.

The chain carries TRBV2 and TRBJ2-7. The germline CDR1 and CDR2 sequences are SNHLY and FYNNEI. The CDR3 sequence is 13 residues long. This CDR3 is CASSNRPLEEQYF.

The CDR3 loop is CASSLRGQGAGEQYF. The chain joins TRBV12-3 or TRBV12-4 to TRBJ2-7; TCRdb selects TRBD1, and the lack of DNA leaves this call unchecked. This CDR3 has 15 amino acids.

The J gene is TRBJ1-4, the V gene TRBV12-3 or TRBV12-4. CDR3 size: 15 residues. The CDR3 sequence: CASSYTGTAGEKLFF.

The rearrangement links TRBV9 to TRBJ1-5. Germline loops: CDR1 SGDLS, CDR2 YYNGEE. This CDR3 region has 15 residues. Here the CDR3 reads CASSQRGGEWEPQHF.

The chain couples TRBV2 to TRBJ2-7; TCRdb lists TRBD1, though no DNA is available to test this call. CDR1 SNHLY and CDR2 FYNNEI come from the germline V gene. The CDR3 is made up of 14 amino acids. CDR3 amino acids: CASSLQGAGYEQYF.

J is TRBJ1-1 and V is TRBV7-8. The CDR3 contains 14 residues. The germline CDR1 and CDR2 sequences are SGHVS and FQNEAQ. CDR3 protein: CASSLAGFGTEAFF.

This chain connects TRBV20-1 to TRBJ2-3; the TCRdb D gene call, TRBD2, has no DNA to confirm it. In germline, CDR1 is DFQATT, CDR2 SNEGSKA (reference sequence). The CDR3 has 13 residues. The CDR3 here is CSARSGGKDTQYF.

This sequence joins TRBV11-2 and TRBJ2-4; the TCRdb D gene call, TRBD2, has no DNA to confirm it. There are 20 residues in the CDR3. Germline V gene lookup returns CDR1 SGHAT and CDR2 FQNNGV. The CDR3 sequence is CASSLGASGRSRLAKNIQYF.

This chain connects TRBV20-1 to TRBJ1-1; TCRdb's assignment of TRBD1 cannot be checked, as there is no DNA. This CDR3 has 13 residues. CDR1 DFQATT and CDR2 SNEGSKA come from the germline V gene (reference sequence). The CDR3 loop reads CSGSWTGKTEAFF.

The chain uses TRBV11-2 and TRBJ2-3. The CDR3 totals 15 residues. The germline V gene encodes CDR1 SGHAT and CDR2 FQNNGV. The CDR3 loop is CASSLGRATLDTQYF.

The V call is TRBV20-1, the J call TRBJ2-7; the TRBD2 assignment by TCRdb is unverifiable without DNA. The CDR3 loop spans 14 amino acids. Germline V gives CDR1 DFQATT, CDR2 SNEGSKA (reference sequence). The CDR3 here is CSARASGRAGEQYF.

The rearrangement links TRBV7-9 to TRBJ1-1; the TCRdb call, TRBD1, lacks DNA for checking. The CDR3 has 15 residues. Germline CDR1 is SEHNR and CDR2 is FQNEAQ (reference sequence). CDR3 amino acids: CASSFSGGRNTEAFF.

The rearrangement links TRBV12-3 or TRBV12-4 to TRBJ2-2; TCRdb designates TRBD1, a call that cannot be tested without DNA. This CDR3 is 16 amino acids long. Here the CDR3 reads CASRRSGTGNTGELFF.

V gene TRBV12-3 or TRBV12-4 combines with J gene TRBJ1-1; TCRdb proposes TRBD1, but this gene call is untestable without DNA. The CDR3 consists of 13 residues. CDR3 sequence reads: CASRPGVGGEAFF.